This TCR beta chain was sequenced in a study of blood T cells in healthy people across ages. This clonotype was seen repeatedly, ten times or more. The ends were cut back, 1 base at V and 3 bases at J, with 3 bases in the middle. CDR1 is LGHNA and CDR2 is YNFKEQ in the germline V gene. The CDR3 totals 12 residues. A second PCR of 7 to 11 cycles used a sample-barcoded 5' primer and a J-beta primer mix. CDR3-containing paired-end reads numbered at least 2.5 million in each sample. From the 5' RACE reads, TCRdb called clonotypes with MiXCR, one entry per CDR3 protein. The sample records around 1.1 million distinct CDR3 sequences, roughly two fifths being singletons.

The receptor was derived from a man between 18 and 35 years old in good health. Sequencing input: blood. The chain uses TRBV4-2 and TRBJ1-1; D gene ambiguous. The CDR3 is CASSQGDTEAFF. CDR3 nucleotide sequence: TGTGCCAGCAGCCAAGGGGACACTGAAGCTTTCTTT.